These 8 T cell receptor beta chains were sequenced from one sample in a study of T cell changes during pregnancy in multiple sclerosis. Profiling relied on immunoSEQ multiplex PCR, and the TCRdb table lists in-frame clones only, not all of them. Of roughly 50,000 clones in the sample, 94% were seen once. The specimen comprised CD8+ T cells from peripheral blood mononuclear cells, sampled in the third trimester of pregnancy. These receptors were collected from a female donor with multiple sclerosis, enrolled in a pregnancy study.

The gene calls are TRBV9 and TRBJ1-1; D unclear. This CDR3 comprises 12 residues. Germline CDR1 is SGDLS and CDR2 is YYNGEE. Trimming cost V 0 bases and J 7 bases, with 7 bases left between them. This CDR3 is CASSVDGVEAFF. CDR3 bases: TGTGCCAGCAGCGTAGACGGAGTTGAAGCTTTCTTT.

V gene TRBV6-6 combines with J gene TRBJ2-1; 8 bases align to TRBD2. V lost 3 bases and J lost 8; bases outside the gene matches: 9. Germline V gives CDR1 MNHNY, CDR2 SVGAGI (reference sequence). There are 15 residues in the CDR3. In DNA form, the CDR3 reads TGTGCCAGCAGTTATAAAGCGGGAGAAATTGATGAGCAGTTCTTC. This encodes CASSYKAGEIDEQFF.

The rearrangement uses TRBV7-9 and TRBJ2-4, with TRBD2 identical over 9 bases. The V gene end was trimmed by 5 bases and the J gene end by 1 base; junction bases not matched to a gene: 6. Germline-derived CDR1 and CDR2 are SEHNR and FQNEAQ (reference sequence). The CDR3 spans 16 residues. The CDR3 loop is CASSTLAGVAKNIQYF. As DNA, the CDR3 is TGTGCCAGCAGCACCTTAGCGGGAGTGGCCAAAAACATTCAGTACTTC.

V gene TRBV4-1 combines with J gene TRBJ2-3, with 7 nucleotides matching TRBD1. The CDR3 sequence is 14 residues long. Germline V lookup: CDR1 MGHRA, CDR2 YSYEKL. V was pared by 4 bases and J by 1 base, with 2 bases of the junction left unmatched. The CDR3 is CASSLGQGTDTQYF. CDR3 coding DNA: TGCGCCAGCAGCCTCGGACAGGGCACAGATACGCAGTATTTT.

The gene calls are TRBV4-3 and TRBJ2-1, with TRBD2 identical over 13 bases. J lost 10 bases, V lost 1 base, and 1 base had no gene match. The germline CDR1 and CDR2 sequences are LGHNA and YSLEER. The CDR3 loop spans 14 amino acids. CDR3 loop: CASSQGLAGGEQFF. Here the CDR3 DNA reads TGCGCCAGCAGCCAAGGACTAGCGGGAGGAGAGCAGTTCTTC.

The rearrangement links TRBV6-4 to TRBJ2-1; 8 bases line up with TRBD2. The V segment lost 4 bases and the J segment 5 bases; nucleotides outside the gene matches: 7. Germline CDR1 reads MRHNA; CDR2 reads SNTAGT. This CDR3 comprises 15 residues. The CDR3, as DNA: TGTGCCAGCAGTGGGTTCGGGGGGGCTAACAATGAGCAGTTCTTC. It is translated as CASSGFGGANNEQFF.

CDR3 bases: TGTGCCAGCAGCTCCGGAATGGAGACGCAGTATTTT. As protein: CASSSGMETQYF. The genes are TRBV7-6 and TRBJ2-3, with D unclear. With 4 bases removed from V and 9 bases from J, the gap between germline ends came to 11 bases. The CDR3 has 12 amino acids. The germline gives CDR1 SGHVS, CDR2 FNYEAQ.

The J gene is TRBJ2-3, the V gene TRBV6-1, with 11 bases identical to TRBD2. The V gene's germline CDR1 is MNHNS and CDR2 SASEGT. Trimming at V came to 3 bases and at J to 4 bases, leaving 6 bases not matched to a gene. CDR3 length: 16 residues. The CDR3 sequence is CASSDKTSGTSDTQYF. Written as DNA, the CDR3 is TGTGCCAGCAGTGACAAGACTAGCGGGACGTCAGATACGCAGTATTTT.